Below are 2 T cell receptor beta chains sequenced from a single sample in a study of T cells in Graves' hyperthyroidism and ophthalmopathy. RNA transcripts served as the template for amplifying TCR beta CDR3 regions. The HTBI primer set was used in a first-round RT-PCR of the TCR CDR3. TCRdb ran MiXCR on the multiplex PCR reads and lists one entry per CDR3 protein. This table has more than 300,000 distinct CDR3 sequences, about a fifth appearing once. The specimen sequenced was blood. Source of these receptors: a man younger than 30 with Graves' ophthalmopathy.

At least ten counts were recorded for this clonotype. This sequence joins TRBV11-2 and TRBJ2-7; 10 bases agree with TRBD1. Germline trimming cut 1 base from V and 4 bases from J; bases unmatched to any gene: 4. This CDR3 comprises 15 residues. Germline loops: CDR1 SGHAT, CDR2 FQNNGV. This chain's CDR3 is CASSLATGGVYEQYF. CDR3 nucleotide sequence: TGTGCCAGCAGCTTAGCGACAGGGGGCGTTTACGAGCAGTACTTC.

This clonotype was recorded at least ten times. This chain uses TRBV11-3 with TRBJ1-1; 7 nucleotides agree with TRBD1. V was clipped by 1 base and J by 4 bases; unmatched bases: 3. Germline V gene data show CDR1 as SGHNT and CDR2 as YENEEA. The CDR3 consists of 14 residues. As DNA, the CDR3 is TGTGCCAGCAGCTTAGGCCGGGACAGCACTGAAGCTTTCTTT. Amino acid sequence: CASSLGRDSTEAFF.